The T cell receptor beta chain under discussion was sequenced for a study of T cell responses to AZD1222 COVID-19 vaccine. Looking at the study overall: Whether given at about 4 or about 12 weeks, second doses were pooled.

The CDR3 runs 15 residues. Per the germline V gene, CDR1 is KGHSH and CDR2 is LQKENI. The V gene lost 3 bases and the J gene lost 2 bases, with 11 bases spanning the gap. Using immunoSEQ multiplex PCR, the repertoire was profiled, and TCRdb retains in-frame clones only, with some absent. Here the sample spans 130,000 or so clones, roughly 90% being singletons. Study results and limitations: Increases in Spike-specific TCR breadth and depth were seen after two AZD1222 doses. Possibly, clonal diversity was underestimated; donors were largely white British and included more females. Only 6 or 7 individuals given AZD1222 were seropositive at baseline.

About this clone itself: Antigen: not known.

The V and J genes are TRBV18 and TRBJ2-1, with a possible D match to TRBD2 (5 bases). This receptor was obtained from an adult in good health. The sequenced sample was peripheral blood, obtained on day 0 of AZD1222 vaccination. The CDR3 nucleotides read TGTGCCAGCTCACCTGGGAGTGGCCCCTACAATGAGCAGTTCTTC. Translation gives CASSPGSGPYNEQFF.